A selection of T cell receptor beta chains follows, all from one sample in a study of blood T cell repertoires in COVID-19. The table came from immunoSEQ multiplex PCR; TCRdb's copy has only in-frame clones and leaves some out. This sample has about 380,000 clones, with approximately 90% found just once. Sequencing input: PBMCs or T cells enriched from blood (not recorded which). These receptors all come from a woman aged 18-29 years who had recovered from COVID-19. CDR3s include the opening cysteine and the closing phenylalanine or tryptophan. D genes are given only for firm matches. Where a row states a size, it is once, few, many or the class of an expanded clone; other rows omit it.

.,.,TRBV30,TRBJ1-3,CAWTGSGFGNTIYF,TGTGCCTGGACCGGATCGGGGTTTGGAAACACCATATATTTT
once,TRBD1,TRBV5-8,TRBJ1-1,CAGGTGADPLTEEAFF,TGTGCCGGGGGGACAGGGGCGGACCCCCTCACCGAAGAAGCTTTCTTT
.,.,TRBV4-1,TRBJ1-6,CASSPRGTAYNSPLHF,TGCGCCAGCAGCCCACGCGGGACCGCGTATAATTCACCCCTCCACTTT
.,.,TRBV6-5,TRBJ2-7,CASSFTGTRAYEQYF,TGTGCCAGCAGTTTCACAGGGACACGGGCCTACGAGCAGTACTTC
.,TRBD1,TRBV28,TRBJ1-1,CASSFLEGANTEAFF,TGTGCCAGCAGTTTTCTAGAGGGGGCGAACACTGAAGCTTTCTTT
.,.,TRBV5-6,TRBJ2-5,CASSFLAPGLETQYF,TGTGCCAGCAGCTTTCTCGCCCCGGGGTTAGAGACCCAGTACTTC
.,TRBD1,TRBV5-1,TRBJ2-2,CASSWDRGDGELFF,TGCGCCAGCAGCTGGGACAGGGGTGACGGGGAGCTGTTTTTT
.,TRBD2,TRBV18,TRBJ2-3,CTSSPSPGGEQYF,TGTACCAGCTCACCCTCCCCCGGGGGGGAGCAGTATTTT
.,.,TRBV18,TRBJ1-2,CASSAQQGPGYTF,TGTGCCAGCTCCGCTCAGCAGGGTCCTGGCTACACCTTC
.,TRBD2,TRBV11-2,TRBJ2-5,CASSSLATRETQYF,TGTGCCAGCAGCTCACTAGCGACCAGAGAGACCCAGTACTTC
.,.,TRBV30,TRBJ2-7,CAWITGGGHEQYF,TGTGCCTGGATAACCGGCGGGGGCCACGAGCAGTACTTC
.,.,TRBV2,TRBJ1-3,CASSPLLSGNTIYF,TGTGCCAGCAGTCCACTCCTCTCTGGAAACACCATATATTTT
.,TRBD1,TRBV28,TRBJ2-7,CASSKFRGGTGRMYEQYF,TGTGCCAGCAGCAAGTTTAGGGGAGGGACAGGGAGAATGTACGAGCAGTACTTC
.,.,TRBV6-2/TRBV6-3,TRBJ1-2,CASSRPRTDYGYTF,TGTGCCAGCAGCCGCCCGAGGACTGACTATGGCTACACCTTC
.,TRBD2,TRBV9,TRBJ2-2,CASSHRRGSGGDTGELFF,TGTGCCAGCAGCCACCGTCGTGGAAGCGGGGGGGACACCGGGGAGCTGTTTTTT
.,TRBD2,TRBV6-6,TRBJ2-5,CASSPTLAGESQETQYF,TGTGCCAGCAGTCCGACCCTAGCGGGGGAATCACAAGAGACCCAGTACTTC
.,.,TRBV9,TRBJ2-7,CASSTGQISYEQYF,TGTGCCAGCAGCACTGGACAGATCTCCTACGAGCAGTACTTC
.,.,TRBV5-4,TRBJ1-2,CAAAISPRAAHRPSYGYTF,TGTGCCGCAGCAATCTCCCCCCGAGCGGCTCACCGCCCCTCTTATGGCTACACCTTC